The clone carrying this T cell receptor (beta chain) was seen only once. The antigen is undetermined. With 60 Vbeta and 13 Jbeta primers, the PCR was carried out. Clones were read by immunoSEQ multiplex PCR, and TCRdb kept only the in-frame ones, dropping some. There are under 200,000 clones in the sample; 75% occur only once, and about 7.7% lies in the top ten. Each donor's status was that of a healthy bone marrow donor. The sample originates from a study of cytomegalovirus exposure and HLA in healthy donors. The study's findings and limits: Analysis was carried out at a later point, and it linked a missense DCLRE1C variant to TCR beta V- and J-gene trimming.

Germline CDR1 reads SGHAT; CDR2 reads FQNNGV. CDR3 length equals 15 residues. Trimming stripped 5 bases from V and 0 bases from J, with 14 bases between. The clonotype comes from a woman aged 40-49 years in good health and CMV-seropositive. Sequencing was carried out using PBMCs. V is TRBV11-2 and J is TRBJ2-7; maybe TRBD2 (5 bases). The CDR3 DNA reads TGTGCCAGCAGCCGGGAACTGCCTAGCTCCTACGAGCAGTACTTC. Translation gives CASSRELPSSYEQYF.